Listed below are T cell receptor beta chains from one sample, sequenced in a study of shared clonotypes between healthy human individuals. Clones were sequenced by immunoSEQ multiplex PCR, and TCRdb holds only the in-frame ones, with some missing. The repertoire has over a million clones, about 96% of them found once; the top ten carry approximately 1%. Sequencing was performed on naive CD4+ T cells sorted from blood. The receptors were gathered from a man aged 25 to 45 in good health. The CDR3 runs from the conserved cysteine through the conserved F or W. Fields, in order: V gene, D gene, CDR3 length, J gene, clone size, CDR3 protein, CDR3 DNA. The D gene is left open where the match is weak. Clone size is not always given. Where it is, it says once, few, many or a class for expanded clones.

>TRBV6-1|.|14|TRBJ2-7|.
CASSGQVVDYEQYF
TGTGCCAGCAGTGGACAGGTTGTGGACTACGAGCAGTACTTC
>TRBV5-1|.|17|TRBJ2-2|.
CASSFRGSYTNTGELFF
TGCGCCAGCAGCTTTAGGGGCTCTTACACGAACACCGGGGAGCTGTTTTTT
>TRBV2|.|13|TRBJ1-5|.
CASRAGTNQPQHF
TGTGCCAGCCGGGCGGGGACGAATCAGCCCCAGCATTTT
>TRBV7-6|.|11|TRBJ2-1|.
CASSSLGEQFF
TGTGCCAGCAGCTCACTCGGTGAGCAGTTCTTC
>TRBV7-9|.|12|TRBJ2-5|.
CASTRRGETQYF
TGTGCCAGCACCCGCCGAGGGGAGACCCAGTACTTC
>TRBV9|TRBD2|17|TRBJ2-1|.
CASSVGWGGSSYNEQFF
TGTGCCAGCAGCGTAGGTTGGGGCGGGAGCTCCTACAATGAGCAGTTCTTC
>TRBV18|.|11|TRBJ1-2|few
CASSASTGYTF
TGTGCCAGTTCGGCCAGTACTGGCTACACCTTC
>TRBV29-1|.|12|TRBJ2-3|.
CSAEGFADTQYF
TGCAGCGCGGAAGGCTTCGCGGATACGCAGTATTTT
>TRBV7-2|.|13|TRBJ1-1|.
CASSTARGAEAFF
TGTGCCAGCAGCACTGCCCGGGGGGCTGAAGCTTTCTTT
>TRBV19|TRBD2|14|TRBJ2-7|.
CASSTGRGSYEQYF
TGTGCCAGTAGTACCGGGAGGGGATCCTACGAGCAGTACTTC
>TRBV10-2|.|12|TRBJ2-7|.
CASSIAGHEQYF
TGCGCCAGCAGTATCGCGGGGCACGAGCAGTACTTC
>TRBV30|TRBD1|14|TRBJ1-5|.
CAWRTGGGNQPQHF
TGTGCCTGGCGGACAGGGGGAGGTAATCAGCCCCAGCATTTT
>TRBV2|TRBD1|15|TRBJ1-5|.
CASNIRGNSNQPQHF
TGTGCCAGCAACATCAGGGGGAATAGCAATCAGCCCCAGCATTTT
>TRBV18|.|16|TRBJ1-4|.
CASSPGIGTTNEKLFF
TGTGCCAGCTCACCAGGGATTGGTACAACTAATGAAAAACTGTTTTTT
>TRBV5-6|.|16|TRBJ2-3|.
CASSGPGRTVTDTQYF
TGTGCCAGCAGCGGACCGGGACGGACGGTCACAGATACGCAGTATTTT
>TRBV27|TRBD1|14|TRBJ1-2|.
CASGRGRINYGYTF
TGTGCCAGCGGGAGGGGGCGCATAAACTATGGCTACACCTTC
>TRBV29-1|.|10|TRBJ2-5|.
CSVQIETQYF
TGCAGCGTTCAAATAGAGACCCAGTACTTC
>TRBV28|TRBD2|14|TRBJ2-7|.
CASSSSGLRYEQYF
TGTGCCAGCAGTTCTAGCGGCCTACGCTACGAGCAGTACTTC
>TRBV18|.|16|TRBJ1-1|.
CASSNRVEGMNTEAFF
TGTGCCAGCTCAAATCGGGTGGAAGGGATGAACACTGAAGCTTTCTTT
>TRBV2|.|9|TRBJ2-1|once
CASYNEQFF
TGTGCCAGCTACAATGAGCAGTTCTTC
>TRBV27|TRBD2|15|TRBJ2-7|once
CASSLEASGSYEQYF
TGTGCCAGCAGTTTAGAGGCTAGCGGGAGCTACGAGCAGTACTTC
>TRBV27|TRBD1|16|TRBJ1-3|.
CASSSAKGAFGNTIYF
TGTGCCAGCAGTTCCGCTAAGGGGGCCTTTGGAAACACCATATATTTT
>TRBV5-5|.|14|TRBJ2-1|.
CASSLGGSYNEQFF
TGTGCCAGCAGCTTAGGCGGCTCCTACAATGAGCAGTTCTTC
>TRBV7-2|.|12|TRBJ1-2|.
CASSLVNYGYTF
TGTGCCAGCAGCTTAGTCAACTATGGCTACACCTTC
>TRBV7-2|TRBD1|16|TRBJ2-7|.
CASSPKKGQGPYEQYF
TGTGCCAGCAGCCCGAAAAAGGGACAGGGGCCCTACGAGCAGTACTTC